The 14 T cell receptor beta chains in this list originate from one sample, sequenced in a study of blood T cell repertoires in COVID-19. Generated by immunoSEQ multiplex PCR, the TCRdb table keeps only in-frame clones and is missing some. The sample yields approximately 190,000 clones, just over 85% seen once. Material for sequencing was peripheral blood. These receptors came from a man older than 75 with acute or convalescent COVID-19.

This chain connects TRBV28 to TRBJ1-1, with D unresolved. The CDR3 is 15 residues long. V lost 6 bases and J 6 bases, leaving 20 bases between the germline ends. Per the germline V gene, CDR1 is MDHEN and CDR2 is SYDVKM. This CDR3 is CASSPTTAATPEAFF. The CDR3 DNA sequence: TGTGCCAGCAGCCCTACGACCGCGGCAACTCCTGAAGCTTTCTTT. Looking up the rest from reference TRBV28 and TRBJ1-1 gives the full variable domain: DVKVTQSSRYLVKRTGEKVFLECVQDMDHENMFWYRQDPGLGLRLIYFSYDVKMKEKGDIPEGYSVSREKKERFSLILESASTNQTSMYLCASSPTTAATPEAFFGQGTRLTVV.

The chain employs TRBV6-1 and TRBJ1-1; D remains ambiguous. The CDR3 contains 16 residues. V dropped 6 bases and J dropped 1 base, with 18 bases sitting between them. CDR1 MNHNS and CDR2 SASEGT come from the germline V gene. CDR3 DNA sequence: TGTGCCAGCAGGGAACAACCGTACACAGCGAACACTGAAGCTTTCTTT. Translated, it gives CASREQPYTANTEAFF.

The V call is TRBV11-3, the J call TRBJ2-1; the match to TRBD1 covers 8 bases. CDR1 and CDR2 from the germline V gene are SGHNT and YENEEA. The CDR3 sequence is 15 residues long. V lost 5 bases, J lost 10 bases, and 13 bases stayed unmatched. The CDR3 DNA is TGTGCCAGCAGCCCAGGACAGGGCAGATCACAGGAGCAGTTCTTC. Translation: CASSPGQGRSQEQFF.

The V call is TRBV7-2, the J call TRBJ2-7, with unresolved D. CDR3 length: 15 residues. Germline V gene data show CDR1 as SGHTA and CDR2 as FQGNSA. Trimming stripped 2 bases from V and 0 bases from J, with 11 bases between. CDR3 loop: CASSLWSSSSYEQYF. The CDR3 DNA sequence: TGTGCCAGCAGCTTATGGTCCTCCAGCTCCTACGAGCAGTACTTC.

The genes are TRBV27 and TRBJ1-3; D perhaps matches TRBD1 (5 bases). CDR1 and CDR2 from the germline V gene are MNHEY and SMNVEV (reference sequence). CDR3 length equals 14 residues. Trimming left V 3 bases short and J 1 base short, with 7 bases between. CDR3 DNA: TGTGCCAGCAGTTTCCGGGGGTCTGGAAACACCATATATTTT. Translating gives CASSFRGSGNTIYF.

This clone has just one count. The chain joins TRBV7-8 to TRBJ1-5, with TRBD1 identical over 10 bases. This CDR3 is built from 17 residues. V lost 0 bases and J lost 7; bases outside the gene matches: 9. Germline CDR1 and CDR2: SGHVS and FQNEAQ. CDR3 sequence: CASSLARRQGAAQPQHF. The CDR3 DNA follows: TGTGCCAGCAGCTTAGCCCGGAGACAGGGGGCGGCCCAGCCCCAGCATTTT.

The chain couples TRBV9 to TRBJ2-1, with TRBD2 matching over 7 bases. Germline CDR1 SGDLS, CDR2 YYNGEE. V lost 3 bases to trimming and J lost 8 bases; unmatched junction nucleotides: 8. The CDR3 contains 14 residues. The CDR3 DNA is TGTGCCAGCAGCGCACGACTAGCAAGGGATGAGCAGTTCTTC. Amino acids: CASSARLARDEQFF.

The chain recombines TRBV13 with TRBJ2-5, with a possible D match to TRBD2 (6 bases). In germline, CDR1 is PRHDT, CDR2 FYEKMQ (reference sequence). There are 15 residues in the CDR3. Trimming pared 8 bases from V and 1 base from J, leaving 17 bases between. In nucleotides, the CDR3 is TGTGCCAGCGAGCTGTCGGGGGACCCCCAAGAGACCCAGTACTTC. This codes for CASELSGDPQETQYF.

This chain joins TRBV7-9 and TRBJ2-5; 8 positions agree with TRBD1. This CDR3 is built from 14 residues. Trimming at V came to 1 base and at J to 4 bases, leaving 2 bases not matched to a gene. Germline V gene sequence: CDR1 SEHNR, CDR2 FQNEAQ (reference sequence). CDR3 amino acids: CASSLGTGRETQYF. DNA for the CDR3: TGTGCCAGCAGCTTAGGGACAGGGAGAGAGACCCAGTACTTC.

The gene calls are TRBV21-1 and TRBJ2-3; TRBD2 is the table's D call, not checked against the DNA. TRBV21-1 is labeled a pseudogene. The CDR3 covers 20 residues. As DNA, the CDR3 is TGTGCCAGCAGCCAATCCCAAATCGCAATCCCTAGCACTAGCACAGATACGCAGTATTTT. Residues: CASSQSQIAIPSTSTDTQYF.

CDR3 amino acids: CASSLSPSGRSDTQYF. The CDR3 coding sequence is TGTGCCAGCAGCTTGTCCCCTAGCGGGCGTTCAGATACGCAGTATTTT. The chain links TRBV5-6 to TRBJ2-3; 8 bases align to TRBD2. V lost 1 base and J lost 4; bases outside the gene matches: 8. Germline V CDR1 and CDR2: SGHDT, YYEEEE. CDR3 length: 16 amino acids.

J is TRBJ2-7 and V is TRBV19, with 7 bases that match TRBD2. This CDR3 region has 13 residues. J lost 5 bases, V lost 5 bases, and 6 bases had no gene match. CDR1 and CDR2 from the germline V gene are LNHDA and SQIVND (reference sequence). The CDR3 coding sequence is TGTGCCAGTAGTTTGAGACGGGGGGACGAGCAGTACGTC. Its translation: CASSLRRGDEQYV.

This chain uses TRBV2 with TRBJ2-1; possible D gene TRBD2, 6 bases. There are 14 residues in the CDR3. The germline gives CDR1 SNHLY, CDR2 FYNNEI. V was clipped by 0 bases and J by 8 bases, with 11 bases between them. CDR3: CASSEAGGVDEQFF. In DNA, the CDR3 is TGTGCCAGCAGTGAAGCCGGAGGGGTGGATGAGCAGTTCTTC. Combining the CDR3 with reference TRBV2 and TRBJ2-1 gives the whole variable domain EPEVTQTPSHQVTQMGQEVILRCVPISNHLYFYWYRQILGQKVEFLVSFYNNEISEKSEIFDDQFSVERPDGSNFTLKIRSTKLEDSAMYFCASSEAGGVDEQFFGPGTRLTVL.

On this clone: Other DNA sequences in the same sample also yield this CDR3. V usage is TRBV30 and J usage is TRBJ1-5, with D unresolved. V was shortened by 3 bases and J by 0 bases, with 6 bases between the two germline ends. The length of the CDR3 is 13 residues. The germline CDR1 and CDR2 sequences are GTSNPN and SVGIG (reference sequence). The CDR3: CAWSADSNQPQHF. As DNA, the CDR3 is TGTGCCTGGAGCGCGGATAGCAATCAGCCCCAGCATTTT.